One sample yielded the 29 T cell receptor beta chains listed below, sequenced in a study of long-term antiretroviral therapy in people with HIV. Researchers report immunoSEQ v3.0 was run at survey level. Only in-frame clones appear in the TCRdb table, and some are missing; sequencing was by immunoSEQ multiplex PCR. Found here are 25,000 to 35,000 clones, about 87% of them singletons; the top ten hold 3% to 4.5%. The input for sequencing was unsorted PBMCs, taken 1.8 years after starting antiretroviral therapy. The receptors were sampled from a woman younger than 30 with HIV.

This CDR3 reads CASSQQVNTEAFF. The CDR3 DNA is TGTGCCAGTAGTCAACAGGTAAACACTGAAGCTTTCTTT. The V gene is TRBV19, the J gene TRBJ1-1; perhaps TRBD1 as D (5 bases). This CDR3 comprises 13 residues. CDR1 is LNHDA, CDR2 SQIVND, per germline (reference sequence). V lost 5 bases and J lost 2, with 9 bases in between.

The chain employs TRBV18 and TRBJ2-2; D might be TRBD1 or TRBD2, each matching 5 bases. CDR1 KGHSH and CDR2 LQKENI come from the germline V gene. There are 15 residues in the CDR3. V was shortened by 1 base and J by 3 bases, with 9 bases between the two germline ends. CDR3 protein: CASSPRGAYTGELFF. Written as DNA, the CDR3 is TGTGCCAGCTCACCACGAGGGGCCTACACCGGGGAGCTGTTTTTT.

V is TRBV11-2 and J is TRBJ2-3; TRBD2 might be the D (5 bases). The CDR3 consists of 14 residues. Germline V gene lookup returns CDR1 SGHAT and CDR2 FQNNGV. V was clipped by 3 bases and J by 2 bases, with 9 bases between them. This CDR3 reads CASSFGEITDTQYF. Here the CDR3 DNA reads TGTGCCAGCAGCTTCGGGGAGATCACAGATACGCAGTATTTT.

This chain connects TRBV4-3 to TRBJ2-1, with TRBD1 matching over 10 bases. From germline, CDR1 is LGHNA and CDR2 YSLEER. J was trimmed by 8 bases and V by 0 bases; bases with no gene match: 4. The CDR3 contains 15 residues. The CDR3 protein is CASSQERQGADEQFF. CDR3 bases: TGCGCCAGCAGCCAAGAGAGACAGGGGGCCGATGAGCAGTTCTTC.

The chain combines TRBV5-6 with TRBJ2-7; D is possibly TRBD1 or TRBD2 (5 bases each). V shed 1 base and J shed 5 bases, with 10 bases lying between them. Germline V gene sequence: CDR1 SGHDT, CDR2 YYEEEE. This CDR3 is 13 amino acids long. The CDR3 sequence is CASSLFGDHEQYF. The CDR3 bases are TGTGCCAGCAGCTTGTTTGGGGACCACGAGCAGTACTTC.

V gene TRBV6-5 combines with J gene TRBJ1-2; the D is unclear. The CDR3 totals 12 residues. Trimming pared 4 bases from V and 4 bases from J, leaving 7 bases between. Germline V lookup: CDR1 MNHEY, CDR2 SVGAGI. CDR3 amino acids: CASSSTAYGYTF. CDR3 sequence (DNA): TGTGCCAGCAGTTCAACAGCCTATGGCTACACCTTC.

This clone has only one observation. The chain combines TRBV10-3 with TRBJ2-1; a weak D match, TRBD2 (5 bases). In germline, CDR1 is ENHRY, CDR2 SYGVKD. Deletions cut 4 bases from V and 2 bases from J, with 18 bases between. The CDR3 spans 17 residues. The CDR3 loop is CAISVQSAGRTYNEQFF. DNA for the CDR3: TGTGCCATCAGTGTTCAAAGCGCGGGCCGAACCTACAATGAGCAGTTCTTC.

The chain is built from TRBV7-9 and TRBJ2-1; D unclear. Germline CDR1 and CDR2: SEHNR and FQNEAQ (reference sequence). This CDR3 has 16 amino acids. V was pared by 5 bases and J by 5 bases, with 19 bases between. CDR3 region: CASSPPGRSIHNEQFF. The CDR3 nucleotides read TGTGCCAGCAGCCCCCCCGGGCGGTCGATCCACAATGAGCAGTTCTTC.

The chain is built from TRBV5-6 and TRBJ2-2; D is unresolved. Trimming removed 0 bases from V and 4 bases from J, with 13 bases in between. Germline V gene sequence: CDR1 SGHDT, CDR2 YYEEEE. The CDR3 is 16 amino acids. Here the CDR3 DNA reads TGTGCCAGCAGCTTGGTAGGGTGGACCTTCACCGGGGAGCTGTTTTTT. It encodes CASSLVGWTFTGELFF.

This sequence joins TRBV28 and TRBJ1-5, with TRBD1 identical over 9 bases. Germline-derived CDR1 and CDR2 are MDHEN and SYDVKM. V lost 4 bases, J lost 5 bases, and 15 bases stayed unmatched. This CDR3 is 18 amino acids long. CDR3 DNA: TGTGCCAGCAGTTCCTACAGGGGGCGCGTGGTCTCGGATCAGCCCCAGCATTTT. Translated, it gives CASSSYRGRVVSDQPQHF.

This chain joins TRBV6-6 and TRBJ2-7; D perhaps matches TRBD2 (5 bases). Trimming took 0 bases from V and 3 from J, leaving 9 bases between them. This CDR3 is built from 14 residues. Germline V gene sequence: CDR1 MNHNY, CDR2 SVGAGI (reference sequence). CDR3: CASSYSISGYEQYF. For the CDR3, the DNA is TGTGCCAGCAGTTACTCGATAAGCGGCTACGAGCAGTACTTC.

The chain is built from TRBV7-9 and TRBJ2-7; 7 bases are shared with TRBD1. Germline V gives CDR1 SEHNR, CDR2 FQNEAQ (reference sequence). Losses at the gene ends were 4 bases for V and 2 bases for J; bases not matched to a gene: 5. This CDR3 is built from 14 residues. Written as DNA, the CDR3 is TGTGCCAGCAGCTCCCGGGACAGTCCCTACGAGCAGTACTTC. Translating it yields CASSSRDSPYEQYF.

The chain carries TRBV5-1 and TRBJ2-5; a weak D match, TRBD1 (6 bases). This CDR3 has 14 amino acids. Germline lookup yields CDR1 SGHRS and CDR2 YFSETQ. V lost 4 bases to trimming and J lost 9 bases, with 19 bases between them. CDR3 DNA sequence: TGCGCCAGCAGCGGAACCGACAGGACTTTGGCCCAGTACTTC. It codes for CASSGTDRTLAQYF.

The chain recombines TRBV7-2 with TRBJ2-7; 8 nucleotides agree with TRBD2. The CDR3 has 16 amino acids. V was pared by 2 bases and J by 0 bases, with 6 bases of the junction left unmatched. The V gene's germline CDR1 is SGHTA and CDR2 FQGNSA. CDR3 region: CASSLWPSGRSYEQYF. The CDR3 nucleotides read TGTGCCAGCAGCTTATGGCCTAGCGGGCGCTCCTACGAGCAGTACTTC.

The J gene is TRBJ2-3, the V gene TRBV27; unclear D gene. Germline CDR1 is MNHEY and CDR2 is SMNVEV (reference sequence). CDR3 length equals 14 residues. Trimming stripped 0 bases from V and 5 bases from J, with 9 bases between. This chain's CDR3 is CASSLSRSEDTQYF. The CDR3 DNA reads as TGTGCCAGCAGTTTATCCCGTTCGGAAGATACGCAGTATTTT.

V usage is TRBV9 and J usage is TRBJ2-2; D is unresolved. The ends were cut back, 4 bases at V and 8 bases at J, with 15 bases in the middle. The CDR3 length is 14 residues. The germline V gene has CDR1 SGDLS and CDR2 YYNGEE. This CDR3 reads CASSQTGSSGELFF. The CDR3 DNA sequence: TGTGCCAGCAGCCAGACGGGTTCAAGTGGGGAGCTGTTTTTT.

In this sample, this clone turned up once. The chain combines TRBV9 with TRBJ2-5, with D perhaps assigned TRBD1 or TRBD2 (5 bases each). The germline V gene encodes CDR1 SGDLS and CDR2 YYNGEE. V was cut by 0 bases and J by 2 bases, with 8 bases left in between. The CDR3 extends over 14 amino acids. CDR3 in DNA: TGTGCCAGCAGCGTAGAAGGGACGCAAGAGACCCAGTACTTC. Its translation: CASSVEGTQETQYF.

The chain uses TRBV9 and TRBJ2-3; 7 bases are shared with TRBD2. The trim removed 1 base at V and 5 bases at J, leaving 7 bases unmatched. The CDR3 contains 15 residues. Germline loops: CDR1 SGDLS, CDR2 YYNGEE. CDR3 in amino acids: CASSVWGGVEDTQYF. CDR3 DNA: TGTGCCAGCAGCGTATGGGGGGGAGTGGAAGATACGCAGTATTTT.

The V gene is TRBV7-9, the J gene TRBJ2-7; the D gene is possibly TRBD2 (5 bases). This CDR3 spans 15 amino acids. V lost 2 bases and J 4 bases, leaving 15 bases between the germline ends. Germline CDR1 reads SEHNR; CDR2 reads FQNEAQ (reference sequence). The CDR3 here is CASSLSGGSRYEQYF. The CDR3 DNA sequence: TGTGCCAGCAGCTTAAGCGGCGGGTCACGGTACGAGCAGTACTTC.

This chain uses TRBV7-2 with TRBJ2-6; perhaps TRBD1 as D (6 bases). Germline assignment: CDR1 SGHTA and CDR2 FQGNSA. The CDR3 consists of 15 residues. The V gene lost 7 bases and the J gene lost 0 bases, with 10 bases spanning the gap. The chain's CDR3 is CASNRDTSGANVLTF. The CDR3, as DNA: TGTGCCAGCAACCGGGACACCTCTGGGGCCAACGTCCTGACTTTC.

V usage is TRBV6-4 and J usage is TRBJ2-3; TRBD2 matches at 7 bases. Germline V gene sequence: CDR1 MRHNA, CDR2 SNTAGT. J was trimmed by 2 bases and V by 8 bases; bases with no gene match: 10. The CDR3 covers 15 residues. This CDR3 reads CASSSSSGSTDTQYF. For the CDR3, the DNA is TGTGCCAGCTCCAGCTCTAGCGGCTCCACAGATACGCAGTATTTT.

The chain combines TRBV9 with TRBJ2-3; D not resolved. CDR1 is SGDLS and CDR2 is YYNGEE in the germline V gene. The CDR3 contains 16 residues. V lost 4 bases and J lost 5, with 20 bases in between. For the CDR3, the DNA is TGTGCCAGCAGCCCCCGGTCGTTGACGGTCGGAGATACGCAGTATTTT. Protein sequence: CASSPRSLTVGDTQYF.

The rearrangement joins TRBV7-6 to TRBJ1-5, with a possible D match to TRBD1 (5 bases). This CDR3 is built from 15 residues. V dropped 5 bases and J dropped 1 base, with 12 bases sitting between them. Germline assignment: CDR1 SGHVS and CDR2 FNYEAQ. In DNA form, the CDR3 reads TGTGCCAGCAGCCGAGGGACGGCGAGCAATCAGCCCCAGCATTTT. Its protein product is CASSRGTASNQPQHF.

This chain uses TRBV29-1 with TRBJ2-2, with 9 nucleotides matching TRBD2. Germline V CDR1 and CDR2: SQVTM, ANQGSEA. This CDR3 has 15 amino acids. V dropped 6 bases and J dropped 1; count of bases not matched to a gene: 6. CDR3 in DNA: TGCAGCGTGTTAGCGGGGGTAAGGAACACCGGGGAGCTGTTTTTT. Translation: CSVLAGVRNTGELFF.

This chain joins TRBV6-1 and TRBJ2-7; D may be TRBD1 or TRBD2 (5 bases each). From germline, CDR1 is MNHNS and CDR2 SASEGT. The CDR3 length is 14 residues. Trimming left V 8 bases short and J 2 bases short, with 16 bases between. CDR3 amino acids: CASFRGRTTYEQYF. DNA for the CDR3: TGTGCCAGCTTTAGGGGACGGACCACCTACGAGCAGTACTTC.

The V gene is TRBV6-6, the J gene TRBJ2-3; 9 bases agree with TRBD2. The V gene end was trimmed by 8 bases and the J gene end by 0 bases; junction bases not matched to a gene: 9. CDR1 is MNHNY, CDR2 SVGAGI, per germline (reference sequence). CDR3 length equals 16 residues. CDR3 amino acids: CASLSRLAESTDTQYF. The CDR3 bases are TGTGCCAGCCTCTCGCGACTAGCGGAGAGCACAGATACGCAGTATTTT.

J is TRBJ2-1 and V is TRBV7-8; TRBD2 matches at 12 bases. Trimming took 5 bases from V and 4 from J; bases not matched to a gene: 9. In germline, CDR1 is SGHVS, CDR2 FQNEAQ. The length of the CDR3 is 17 residues. This CDR3 reads CASSATRGTSGYNEQFF. CDR3 DNA: TGTGCCAGCAGCGCGACGCGTGGGACTAGCGGGTACAATGAGCAGTTCTTC.

This rearrangement joins TRBV7-2 to TRBJ2-1; D remains ambiguous. Germline values: CDR1 SGHTA, CDR2 FQGNSA. The ends were cut back, 2 bases at V and 0 bases at J, with 17 bases in the middle. This CDR3 has 18 amino acids. The CDR3 reads CASSLWVSTTSSYNEQFF. CDR3 DNA: TGTGCCAGCAGCTTATGGGTGAGTACGACGAGCTCCTACAATGAGCAGTTCTTC.

The V call is TRBV10-3, the J call TRBJ2-7, with D possibly matching TRBD2 (5 bases). V gave up 7 bases and J gave up 6 bases, with 19 bases separating them. From germline, CDR1 is ENHRY and CDR2 SYGVKD. The CDR3 has 14 amino acids. As DNA, the CDR3 is TGTGCCATCACAACCGGACTGTCGGGCAGCGAGCAGTACTTC. This translates into CAITTGLSGSEQYF.